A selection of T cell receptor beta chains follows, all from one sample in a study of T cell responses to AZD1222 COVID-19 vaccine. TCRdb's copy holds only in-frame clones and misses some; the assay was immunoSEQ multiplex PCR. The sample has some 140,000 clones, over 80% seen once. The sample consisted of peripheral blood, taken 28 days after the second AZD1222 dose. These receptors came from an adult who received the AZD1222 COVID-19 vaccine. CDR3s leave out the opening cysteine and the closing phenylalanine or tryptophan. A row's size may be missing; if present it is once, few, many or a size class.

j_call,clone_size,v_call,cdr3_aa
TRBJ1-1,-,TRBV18,ASSQDMNTEAF
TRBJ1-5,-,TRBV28,ASGGGNSNQPQH
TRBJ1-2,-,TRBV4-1,ASSQGRLNYGYT
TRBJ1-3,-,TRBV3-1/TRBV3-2,ASSSKDSNGNTIY
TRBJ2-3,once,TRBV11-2,ASSLAFTDTQY
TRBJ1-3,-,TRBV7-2,ASSSKNFLSGNTIY
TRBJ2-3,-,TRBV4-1,ASSQGAGVTDTQY
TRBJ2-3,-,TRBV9,ASSVERNTDTQY
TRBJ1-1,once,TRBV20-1,SASMPPKMNTEAF
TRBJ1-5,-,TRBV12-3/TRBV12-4,ASNMLGQPQH
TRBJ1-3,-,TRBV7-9,ASSRTGSGNTIY
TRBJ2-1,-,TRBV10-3,AISGPTGSGDNEQF
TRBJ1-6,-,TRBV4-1,ASSQEGQGGSPLH
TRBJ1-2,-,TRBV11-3,ASSSRQGVWDGYT
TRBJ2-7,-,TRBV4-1,ASSHKTSGDSYEQY
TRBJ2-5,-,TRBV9,ASSPGGVGETQY
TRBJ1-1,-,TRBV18,ASSPLEVPNTEAF
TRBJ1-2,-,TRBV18,ASSPSWAQEGYGYT
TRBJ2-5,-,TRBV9,ASSVAGTGKETQY
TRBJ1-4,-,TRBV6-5,ASSYRGDINEKLF
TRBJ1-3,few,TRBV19,ASQQGLGNTIY
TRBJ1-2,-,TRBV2,ASRATGYT
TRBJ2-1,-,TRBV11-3,ASSLSGGLYNEQF
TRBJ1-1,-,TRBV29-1,SVAGTGRVGTEAF
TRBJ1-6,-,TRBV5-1,ASSLDGNSPLH
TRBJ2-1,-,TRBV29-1,SVRTGGNNEQF
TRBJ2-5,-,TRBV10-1,ASSVTGSEETQY
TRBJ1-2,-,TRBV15,ATSRARDLWGYT
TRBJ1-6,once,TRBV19,ASSPGTGASPLH
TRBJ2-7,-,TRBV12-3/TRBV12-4,ASRRQGRQY
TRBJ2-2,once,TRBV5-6,ASSLAGVANTGELF
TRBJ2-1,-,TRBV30,AWSVGSGVYNEQF
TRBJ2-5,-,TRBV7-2,ARPGLLQETQY
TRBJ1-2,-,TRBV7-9,ASSTQKDRAYGYT
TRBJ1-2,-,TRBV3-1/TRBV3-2,ASSLRESMLSGYT
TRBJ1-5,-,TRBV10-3,AISGTGLNQPQH
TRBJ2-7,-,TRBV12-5,ASGSPREGPSYEQY
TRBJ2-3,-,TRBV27,ASSLGTDTQY
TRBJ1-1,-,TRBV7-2,ASSLANQGREAF
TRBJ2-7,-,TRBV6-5,ASRPQTGTYEQY
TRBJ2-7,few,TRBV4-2,ASSPGQGAVYEQY
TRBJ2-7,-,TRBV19,ASSAGPYEQY
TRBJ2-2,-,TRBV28,ASSGTPGELF
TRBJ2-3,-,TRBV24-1,ATKDSTDTQY
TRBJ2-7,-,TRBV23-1,ASSHKVAGGPYEQY
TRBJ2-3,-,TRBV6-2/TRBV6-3,ASSDDAVWQY
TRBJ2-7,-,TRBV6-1,ASSEQSSYEQY
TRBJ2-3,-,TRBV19,ASSIWASTDTQY
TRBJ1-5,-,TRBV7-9,ASSLAGEGYSQPQH
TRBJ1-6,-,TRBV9,ASSGRTGPGPSSPLH
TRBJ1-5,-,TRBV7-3,ASSQGTNQPQH
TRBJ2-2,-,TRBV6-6,ASQRGGTTDTGELF
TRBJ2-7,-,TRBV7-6,ASSLSILGEQY
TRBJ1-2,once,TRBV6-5,ASRRQVGGYGYT
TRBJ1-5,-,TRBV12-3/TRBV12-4,ASSSYREQPQH